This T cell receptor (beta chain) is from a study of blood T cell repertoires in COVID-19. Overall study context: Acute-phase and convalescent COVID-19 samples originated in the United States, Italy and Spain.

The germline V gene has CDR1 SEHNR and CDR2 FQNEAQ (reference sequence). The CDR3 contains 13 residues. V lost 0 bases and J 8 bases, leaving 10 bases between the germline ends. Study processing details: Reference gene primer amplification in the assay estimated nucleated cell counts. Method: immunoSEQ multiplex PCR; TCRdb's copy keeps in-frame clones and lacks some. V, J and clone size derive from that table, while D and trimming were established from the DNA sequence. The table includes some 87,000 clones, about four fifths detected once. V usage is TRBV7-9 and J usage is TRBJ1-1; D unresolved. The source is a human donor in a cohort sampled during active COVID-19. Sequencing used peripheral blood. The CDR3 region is CASSLAYIGEAFF. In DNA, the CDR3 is TGTGCCAGCAGCTTAGCTTATATCGGGGAAGCTTTCTTT.